One sample yielded the 2 T cell receptor beta chains listed below, sequenced in a study of T cell responses to AZD1222 COVID-19 vaccine. Profiled with immunoSEQ multiplex PCR; TCRdb holds only in-frame clones, not every one. This table holds some 190,000 clones, roughly 92% found once. The specimen comprised peripheral blood, sampled 28 days after the second AZD1222 dose. All receptors derive from an adult who received the AZD1222 COVID-19 vaccine.

The chain links TRBV3-1 (or the pseudogene TRBV3-2) to TRBJ2-3; a possible D gene is TRBD1 (5 bases). The CDR3 extends over 14 amino acids. The V gene lost 4 bases and the J gene lost 8 bases, with 16 bases spanning the gap. Germline V gives CDR1 LGHDT, CDR2 YNNKEL (reference sequence). In nucleotides, the CDR3 is TGTGCCAGCAGCCCCGTGATAAATAGGGGTACGCAGTATTTT. Translated, it gives CASSPVINRGTQYF.

The chain carries TRBV15 and TRBJ1-4; D unresolved. Germline loops: CDR1 LNHNV, CDR2 YYDKDF (reference sequence). V was pared by 0 bases and J by 5 bases, with 7 bases between. The CDR3 totals 14 residues. Written as DNA, the CDR3 is TGTGCCACCAGCAGAGATCGGAGAAATGAAAAACTGTTTTTT. This sequence encodes CATSRDRRNEKLFF.